Shown below are 29 T cell receptor beta chains from a single sample sequenced in a study of OX40 agonist ivuxolimab in advanced cancers. The data were produced by immunoSEQ multiplex PCR, yet TCRdb's version contains in-frame clones alone and is incomplete. This table has tens of thousands of clones, 80% to 95% appearing once. The sequencing used CD4+ or CD8+ T cells sorted from blood, collected in a trial of the OX40 agonist ivuxolimab. These receptor sequences come from an adult with an advanced solid tumor such as melanoma, head and neck, liver or kidney cancer.

This clone was detected only a few times. The rearrangement uses TRBV7-2 and TRBJ2-5; 10 bases match TRBD2. Germline values: CDR1 SGHTA, CDR2 FQGNSA. J was trimmed by 5 bases and V by 5 bases; bases with no gene match: 8. This CDR3 comprises 15 residues. The CDR3 loop reads CASSPSGTSAETQYF. The CDR3 DNA follows: TGTGCCAGCAGCCCCTCCGGGACTAGCGCGGAGACCCAGTACTTC.

The J gene is TRBJ2-3, the V gene TRBV29-1, with 10 bases fitting TRBD2. The V gene's germline CDR1 is SQVTM and CDR2 ANQGSEA. The CDR3 spans 15 residues. J lost 6 bases, V lost 4 bases, and 10 bases had no gene match. The CDR3 loop is CSVVPSGRFGDTQYF. The CDR3 bases are TGCAGCGTTGTTCCTAGCGGGAGATTCGGTGATACGCAGTATTTT.

The rearrangement uses TRBV4-2 and TRBJ1-2; D may be TRBD1 (6 bases). Between the trimmed V and J ends, which lost 1 base and 5 bases, there was a span of 11 bases. The length of the CDR3 is 14 residues. The V gene's germline CDR1 is LGHNA and CDR2 YNFKEQ. The DNA for the CDR3 is TGTGCCAGCAGCCAAGTGGATGGACAGTATGGCTACACCTTC. It encodes CASSQVDGQYGYTF.

The rearrangement uses TRBV5-6 and TRBJ2-3; D call uncertain. Germline lookup yields CDR1 SGHDT and CDR2 YYEEEE. V lost 4 bases to trimming and J lost 9 bases, with 15 bases between them. This CDR3 has 13 amino acids. This CDR3 reads CASSVPLDETQYF. The CDR3 DNA reads as TGTGCCAGCAGCGTCCCGCTAGACGAAACGCAGTATTTT.

The chain combines TRBV11-2 with TRBJ1-3; no reliable D call. Germline V CDR1 and CDR2: SGHAT, FQNNGV. Trimming pared 8 bases from V and 0 bases from J, leaving 14 bases between. The CDR3 has 15 residues. CDR3 residues: CASAMDESSGNTIYF. In DNA form, the CDR3 reads TGTGCCAGCGCAATGGACGAAAGCTCTGGAAACACCATATATTTT.

This chain links TRBV6-5 with TRBJ1-1, with D perhaps TRBD1 (5 bases). V lost 5 bases, J lost 12 bases, and 19 bases lay in between. Germline V gives CDR1 MNHEY, CDR2 SVGAGI. The CDR3 spans 13 residues. The CDR3 nucleotides read TGTGCCAGCAGTGAACCCCTGGGACGAGAGTCTTTCTTT. It translates to CASSEPLGRESFF.

The chain uses TRBV2 and TRBJ2-1, with unresolved D. This CDR3 contains 14 residues. The germline gives CDR1 SNHLY, CDR2 FYNNEI. V lost 1 base to trimming and J lost 6 bases, with 10 bases between them. Here the CDR3 DNA reads TGTGCCAGCAGTGAAGTTACGGTGACCAATGAGCAGTTCTTC. Protein product: CASSEVTVTNEQFF.

The rearrangement joins TRBV27 to TRBJ2-1, with TRBD1 identical over 8 bases. Germline CDR1 is MNHEY and CDR2 is SMNVEV (reference sequence). The junction had 7 bases not matched to a gene; V was cut back by 5 bases and J by 7 bases. This CDR3 has 14 amino acids. Here the CDR3 DNA reads TGTGCCAGCAGTGCGGCACAGGGGGTAAATGAGCAGTTCTTC. It is translated as CASSAAQGVNEQFF.

This sequence joins TRBV11-2 and TRBJ2-2, with D possibly called TRBD1 or TRBD2 (5 bases each). The V and J ends lost 5 bases and 4 bases respectively, with 14 bases between them. The germline V gene encodes CDR1 SGHAT and CDR2 FQNNGV. This CDR3 comprises 15 residues. As DNA, the CDR3 is TGTGCCAGCAGCGTAGGGACCGTGGGCACCGGGGAGCTGTTTTTT. Translated, it gives CASSVGTVGTGELFF.

This clone has only one observation. J is TRBJ2-5 and V is TRBV7-2, with 9 bases fitting TRBD2. The CDR3 loop spans 14 amino acids. Germline V gene sequence: CDR1 SGHTA, CDR2 FQGNSA. V lost 5 bases, J lost 6 bases, and 7 bases stayed unmatched. The CDR3 reads CASSHSGSGKTQYF. CDR3 sequence (DNA): TGTGCCAGCAGCCATAGCGGGAGCGGAAAGACCCAGTACTTC.

CDR3 DNA: TGTGCCAGCAAGAAGGGGGGTAGCGGGAACTACAATGAGCAGTTCTTC. Translating gives CASKKGGSGNYNEQFF. J is TRBJ2-1 and V is TRBV2, with TRBD2 identical over 8 bases. CDR1 is SNHLY, CDR2 FYNNEI, per germline. V trimming: 7 bases; J trimming: 3 bases; junction bases outside the gene matches: 11. CDR3 size: 16 residues.

This sequence joins TRBV7-2 and TRBJ2-5; weak D call: TRBD2 (6 bases). This CDR3 spans 14 amino acids. V lost 3 bases and J 4 bases, leaving 12 bases between the germline ends. Germline V lookup: CDR1 SGHTA, CDR2 FQGNSA. CDR3 DNA sequence: TGTGCCAGCAGCTTTAATCGGAGGGGAGAGACCCAGTACTTC. This translates into CASSFNRRGETQYF.

The chain joins TRBV30 to TRBJ2-6; D remains unclear. Trimming removed 8 bases at V and 0 bases at J, with 8 bases between. CDR3 size: 13 residues. Germline values: CDR1 GTSNPN, CDR2 SVGIG (reference sequence). The CDR3, as DNA: TGTGCCCAAGAGGCCTCTGGGGCCAACGTCCTGACTTTC. This sequence encodes CAQEASGANVLTF.

The chain combines TRBV5-1 with TRBJ2-5, with D uncertain. The germline gives CDR1 SGHRS, CDR2 YFSETQ. V lost 7 bases to trimming and J lost 5 bases, with 15 bases between them. This CDR3 has 13 residues. CDR3 sequence (DNA): TGCGCCAGCTCCCCAGGACCGAGGGAGACCCAGTACTTC. This sequence encodes CASSPGPRETQYF.

This chain connects TRBV28 to TRBJ1-2, with no clear D. CDR3 size: 13 residues. Trimming cost V 7 bases and J 1 base, with 10 bases left between them. Germline V gene lookup returns CDR1 MDHEN and CDR2 SYDVKM. CDR3: CASKGTINYGYTF. In DNA, the CDR3 is TGTGCCAGCAAGGGTACTATTAACTATGGCTACACCTTC.

The genes are TRBV5-1 and TRBJ2-1, with D possibly TRBD1 on 6 matching bases. CDR1 and CDR2 from the germline V gene are SGHRS and YFSETQ. CDR3 length: 13 amino acids. The V end lost 0 bases, the J end lost 5 bases, and 6 bases lay between the germline ends. The CDR3 region is CASSLGDNNEQFF. The CDR3 region has the DNA TGCGCCAGCAGCTTGGGGGACAACAATGAGCAGTTCTTC.

The CDR3 loop reads CASSQDRGSTDTQYF. The CDR3 nucleotides read TGTGCCAGCTCACAAGACAGGGGTAGCACAGATACGCAGTATTTT. The rearrangement joins TRBV18 to TRBJ2-3; 8 bases map to TRBD1. Per germline, CDR1 KGHSH and CDR2 LQKENI. J was trimmed by 0 bases and V by 4 bases; bases with no gene match: 3. CDR3 length equals 15 residues.

V is TRBV25-1 and J is TRBJ1-3; D gene unclear. Trimming stripped 3 bases from V and 0 bases from J, with 9 bases between. Per the germline V gene, CDR1 is MGHDK and CDR2 is SYGVNS. This CDR3 has 15 residues. The CDR3 nucleotides are TGTGCCAGCAGTGAGGTCGGCAGCTCTGGAAACACCATATATTTT. Its translation: CASSEVGSSGNTIYF.

This clone was recorded only once. The chain joins TRBV5-5 to TRBJ2-3, with D possibly TRBD1 on 6 matching bases. V was pared by 4 bases and J by 0 bases, with 12 bases between. The CDR3 is made up of 15 amino acids. Looked up from germline, CDR1 is SGHKS and CDR2 is YYEKEE (reference sequence). This CDR3 reads CASSLPGQSTDTQYF. The DNA for the CDR3 is TGTGCCAGCAGCCTCCCCGGACAGAGCACAGATACGCAGTATTTT.

The rearrangement links TRBV6-5 to TRBJ2-1, with a tentative D call TRBD1 (6 bases). Germline V gene sequence: CDR1 MNHEY, CDR2 SVGAGI. Trimming shortened V by 0 bases and J by 9 bases, and 12 bases separated the two germline ends. The CDR3 has 14 residues. CDR3 loop: CASSYSIQGSEQFF. CDR3 nucleotides: TGTGCCAGCAGTTACTCGATCCAGGGGAGTGAGCAGTTCTTC.

The chain couples TRBV11-3 to TRBJ2-1, with 7 bases that match TRBD1. This CDR3 is built from 13 residues. V shed 1 base and J 10 bases; nucleotides not matched to a gene: 4. Germline V CDR1 and CDR2: SGHNT, YENEEA. CDR3 nucleotides: TGTGCCAGCAGCTTAGGTAACAGGGGAGAGCAGTTCTTC. It specifies CASSLGNRGEQFF. Together with reference TRBV11-3 and TRBJ2-1, the CDR3 gives the full variable domain: EAGVVQSPRYKIIEKKQPVAFWCNPISGHNTLYWYLQNLGQGPELLIRYENEEAVDDSQLPKDRFSAERLKGVDSTLKIQPAELGDSAVYLCASSLGNRGEQFFGPGTRLTVL.

V is TRBV29-1 and J is TRBJ2-7, with D unresolved. Germline values: CDR1 SQVTM, CDR2 ANQGSEA. This CDR3 comprises 12 residues. Trimming removed 5 bases from V and 2 bases from J, with 10 bases in between. CDR3 DNA sequence: TGCAGCGTTTTGGCGGACCCCTACGAGCAGTACTTC. Amino acids: CSVLADPYEQYF.

V usage is TRBV6-5 and J usage is TRBJ2-7, with a tentative D call TRBD2 (5 bases). Trimming removed 6 bases at V and 5 bases at J, with 17 bases between. From germline, CDR1 is MNHEY and CDR2 SVGAGI. CDR3 length equals 14 residues. CDR3 in amino acids: CASRKAALAHEQYF. The CDR3 coding sequence is TGTGCCAGCAGAAAGGCAGCCCTAGCCCACGAGCAGTACTTC.

This clone was seen a single time. The chain uses TRBV7-9 and TRBJ2-7; 8 bases map to TRBD2. The germline V gene encodes CDR1 SEHNR and CDR2 FQNEAQ (reference sequence). After removal of 5 bases from V and 5 bases from J, the junction contained 11 bases not matched to a gene. This CDR3 region has 15 residues. CDR3 in DNA: TGTGCCAGCAGCCCCCAAGCGGGAGCTGCCCACGAGCAGTACTTC. This translates into CASSPQAGAAHEQYF.

The V call is TRBV9, the J call TRBJ2-3, with D unresolved. CDR1 and CDR2 (germline): SGDLS, YYNGEE. The CDR3 runs 14 residues. V shed 4 bases and J shed 4 bases, with 13 bases lying between them. In DNA form, the CDR3 reads TGTGCCAGCAGCCGCGAGTTAGGTCCAGATACGCAGTATTTT. Encoded protein: CASSRELGPDTQYF.

V is TRBV18 and J is TRBJ2-3, with 9 nucleotides matching TRBD1. After removal of 3 bases from V and 0 bases from J, the junction contained 4 bases not matched to a gene. The CDR3 contains 16 residues. From germline, CDR1 is KGHSH and CDR2 LQKENI. CDR3 nucleotides: TGTGCCAGCTCACCCGGGACAGGGATTAGCACAGATACGCAGTATTTT. It encodes CASSPGTGISTDTQYF.

This chain joins TRBV7-3 and TRBJ2-1; no clear D gene. The CDR3 has 13 amino acids. Germline CDR1 is SGHTA and CDR2 is FQGTGA. V was pared by 5 bases and J by 4 bases, with 9 bases between. CDR3 sequence (DNA): TGTGCCAGCAGCCAAGACCGATACAATGAGCAGTTCTTC. Its protein is CASSQDRYNEQFF.

The rearrangement joins TRBV7-9 to TRBJ1-5; 9 nucleotides line up with TRBD1. The germline CDR1 and CDR2 sequences are SEHNR and FQNEAQ (reference sequence). With V trimmed by 1 base and J by 5 bases, 15 bases remained unmatched. This CDR3 contains 19 residues. The DNA for the CDR3 is TGTGCCAGCAGCTTAGTGGGAACTAACGGGACAGGGATTTATCAGCCCCAGCATTTT. This codes for CASSLVGTNGTGIYQPQHF.

The chain joins TRBV19 to TRBJ2-1, with TRBD2 identical over 11 bases. The CDR3 totals 15 residues. V shed 8 bases and J 10 bases; nucleotides not matched to a gene: 13. Germline CDR1 is LNHDA and CDR2 is SQIVND (reference sequence). The CDR3 DNA is TGTGCCAGTTCAATAGCGGGAGGGCCGGGGAGGGAGCAGTTCTTC. Amino acid sequence: CASSIAGGPGREQFF.